The 26 T cell receptor beta chains listed next were all sequenced from one sample in a study of cytomegalovirus exposure and HLA in healthy donors. It was with 60 Vbeta and 13 Jbeta primers that the PCR ran. Clones were read by immunoSEQ multiplex PCR, and TCRdb kept only the in-frame ones, dropping some. There are fewer than 70,000 clones in the sample; about 80% occur only once, and approximately 1.5% lies in the top ten. The specimen sequenced was PBMCs. The receptors come from a man aged 35 to 55 in good health and CMV-seronegative.

This chain connects TRBV29-1 to TRBJ2-3; no definite D call. Germline CDR1 SQVTM, CDR2 ANQGSEA. This CDR3 comprises 12 residues. Trimming left V 3 bases short and J 3 bases short, with 7 bases between. The CDR3 is CSVDPRTDTQYF. The CDR3 DNA follows: TGCAGCGTTGATCCGAGGACAGATACGCAGTATTTT.

This clone was detected once. CDR3 sequence reads: CASSLTPLGGAVDEQYF. For the CDR3, the DNA is TGCGCCAGCAGCTTGACCCCCTTGGGAGGAGCGGTTGACGAGCAGTACTTC. The gene calls are TRBV5-1 and TRBJ2-5; D is possibly TRBD2 (6 bases). The end of the DNA fits TRBJ2-7 better, so the J call may be wrong. The CDR3 length is 17 residues. CDR1 is SGHRS, CDR2 YFSETQ, per germline.

The chain recombines TRBV28 with TRBJ1-4; the D gene is possibly TRBD1 (6 bases). CDR1 MDHEN and CDR2 SYDVKM come from the germline V gene. Trimming shortened V by 5 bases and J by 5 bases, and 15 bases separated the two germline ends. There are 15 residues in the CDR3. The CDR3 spells CASSSAGAQNEKLFF. Written as DNA, the CDR3 is TGTGCCAGCAGTAGCGCGGGGGCCCAGAATGAAAAACTGTTTTTT.

The V and J genes are TRBV6-1 and TRBJ2-7; 7 bases agree with TRBD1. The CDR3 covers 14 residues. Trimming removed 8 bases from V and 2 bases from J; junction bases left unmatched: 9. The germline CDR1 and CDR2 sequences are MNHNS and SASEGT. CDR3 bases: TGTGCCAGCGGACGAAGGGACAGCACCTACGAGCAGTACGTC. Its translation: CASGRRDSTYEQYV.

In its sample, this clone was seen a few times. The chain combines TRBV7-3 with TRBJ2-3, with D perhaps TRBD2 (6 bases). Germline-derived CDR1 and CDR2 are SGHTA and FQGTGA. The CDR3 has 14 amino acids. V was trimmed by 5 bases and J by 0 bases, leaving 9 bases between them. The CDR3 bases are TGTGCCAGCAGCATAGGGAGGAGCACAGATACGCAGTATTTT. It is translated as CASSIGRSTDTQYF.

This chain connects TRBV19 to TRBJ2-1; 9 bases align to TRBD1. Germline CDR1 is LNHDA and CDR2 is SQIVND (reference sequence). The CDR3 totals 14 residues. Losses at the gene ends were 3 bases for V and 10 bases for J; bases not matched to a gene: 7. The CDR3 protein is CASSILKGTGEQFF. In DNA form, the CDR3 reads TGTGCCAGTAGTATTCTGAAAGGGACAGGGGAGCAGTTCTTC.

The chain employs TRBV9 and TRBJ2-2; 11 nucleotides align to TRBD2. V shed 0 bases and J 2 bases; nucleotides not matched to a gene: 9. Per germline, CDR1 SGDLS and CDR2 YYNGEE. CDR3 length: 19 amino acids. CDR3 amino acids: CASSVALAGVSINTGELFF. Here the CDR3 DNA reads TGTGCCAGCAGCGTAGCACTAGCGGGGGTATCGATTAACACCGGGGAGCTGTTTTTT.

The rearrangement links TRBV5-1 to TRBJ2-3; 7 bases line up with TRBD2. The CDR3 is 16 residues long. Per germline, CDR1 SGHRS and CDR2 YFSETQ. V was clipped by 1 base and J by 0 bases; unmatched bases: 5. The CDR3 sequence is CASSLYQRGSTDTQYF. The CDR3 DNA sequence: TGCGCCAGCAGCTTGTATCAGCGGGGTAGCACAGATACGCAGTATTTT.

This chain connects TRBV7-9 to TRBJ2-5, with D uncertain. Trimming stripped 4 bases from V and 5 bases from J, with 5 bases between. This CDR3 is built from 11 residues. The germline CDR1 and CDR2 sequences are SEHNR and FQNEAQ (reference sequence). The CDR3 DNA reads TGTGCCAGCAGCTCGGTGGAGACCCAGTACTTC. Translating it yields CASSSVETQYF.

This rearrangement joins TRBV18 to TRBJ1-1; D might be TRBD1 (5 bases). This CDR3 spans 16 amino acids. The V gene lost 0 bases and the J gene lost 4 bases, with 15 bases spanning the gap. Germline loops: CDR1 KGHSH, CDR2 LQKENI. The CDR3: CASSPPFSREFTEAFF. The CDR3 DNA sequence: TGTGCCAGCTCACCACCTTTCAGCAGGGAATTCACTGAAGCTTTCTTT.

The chain recombines TRBV28 with TRBJ1-5, with TRBD1 matching over 7 bases. CDR1 and CDR2 from the germline V gene are MDHEN and SYDVKM. V gave up 7 bases and J gave up 7 bases; unmatched junction bases: 10. This CDR3 spans 14 amino acids. CDR3 residues: CASNNGQAMQPQHF. The CDR3 nucleotides read TGTGCCAGCAACAACGGACAGGCGATGCAGCCCCAGCATTTT.

On this clone: One junction end disagrees with the germline gene, perhaps due to a read error. The chain links TRBV30 to TRBJ1-1; the D is unclear. CDR1 and CDR2 (germline): GTSNPN, SVGIG (reference sequence). This CDR3 comprises 13 residues. The CDR3 loop is CAWSGMRNTETFF. The CDR3 bases are TGTGCCTGGAGTGGGATGAGGAACACTGAAACTTTCTTT.

CDR3 sequence reads: CASSFGRRGNSPLHF. The CDR3 region has the DNA TGTGCCAGCAGTTTTGGGCGTCGTGGGAATTCACCCCTCCACTTT. The chain links TRBV28 to TRBJ1-6, with no clear D. Germline-derived CDR1 and CDR2 are MDHEN and SYDVKM. V lost 3 bases and J lost 7, with 13 bases in between. The CDR3 consists of 15 residues.

V is TRBV18 and J is TRBJ2-1; 7 nucleotides match TRBD2. V lost 8 bases to trimming and J lost 5 bases; unmatched junction nucleotides: 9. There are 14 residues in the CDR3. Germline V gene data show CDR1 as KGHSH and CDR2 as LQKENI. The CDR3 bases are TGTGCCAGCCCGAGTGGCGGGGGAAACAATGAGCAGTTCTTC. Its translation is CASPSGGGNNEQFF.

V gene TRBV6-5 combines with J gene TRBJ1-1; D not resolved. Germline-derived CDR1 and CDR2 are MNHEY and SVGAGI. This CDR3 contains 15 residues. V lost 5 bases, J lost 5 bases, and 18 bases lay in between. CDR3 sequence: CASSPPGVGFTEAFF. CDR3 in DNA: TGTGCCAGCAGTCCCCCCGGGGTAGGTTTTACTGAAGCTTTCTTT.

V and J are TRBV11-2 and TRBJ2-7; D not resolved. V gave up 3 bases and J gave up 6 bases, with 9 bases separating them. The germline V gene encodes CDR1 SGHAT and CDR2 FQNNGV. This CDR3 has 12 amino acids. The chain's CDR3 is CASSFTIVEQYF. The CDR3 DNA reads as TGTGCCAGCAGCTTCACCATAGTCGAGCAGTACTTC. Variable domain in full (rest from reference TRBV11-2 and TRBJ2-7): EAGVAQSPRYKIIEKRQSVAFWCNPISGHATLYWYQQILGQGPKLLIQFQNNGVVDDSQLPKDRFSAERLKGVDSTLKIQPAKLEDSAVYLCASSFTIVEQYFGPGTRLTVT.

CDR3 nucleotide sequence: TGTGCCAGCAGCCAAGATGGCATCAAGGGGGAATATGGCTACACCTTC. Its translation is CASSQDGIKGEYGYTF. The gene calls are TRBV4-2 and TRBJ1-2, with D perhaps matching TRBD1 (6 bases). Germline CDR1 reads LGHNA; CDR2 reads YNFKEQ. V was trimmed by 0 bases and J by 5 bases, leaving 16 bases between them. The CDR3 sequence is 16 residues long.

This clone showed up just once. This CDR3 reads CASSTRGAVNTEAFF. CDR3 nucleotides: TGTGCCAGCTCAACCCGTGGCGCGGTGAACACTGAAGCTTTCTTT. The rearrangement links TRBV18 to TRBJ1-1, with no clear D. In germline, CDR1 is KGHSH, CDR2 LQKENI. The length of the CDR3 is 15 residues. Between the trimmed V and J ends, which lost 5 bases and 0 bases, there was a span of 13 bases.

The rearrangement links TRBV6-1 to TRBJ1-1; D not certain. Germline V gene lookup returns CDR1 MNHNS and CDR2 SASEGT. V gave up 4 bases and J gave up 2 bases, with 11 bases separating them. This CDR3 has 14 residues. CDR3 in amino acids: CASSVVTANTEAFF. The DNA of the CDR3 is TGTGCCAGCAGTGTTGTTACAGCAAACACTGAAGCTTTCTTT.

The rearrangement joins TRBV11-2 to TRBJ2-7; no firm D call. The CDR3 is 12 residues long. The V gene's germline CDR1 is SGHAT and CDR2 FQNNGV. V was shortened by 5 bases and J by 4 bases, with 9 bases between the two germline ends. Written as DNA, the CDR3 is TGTGCCAGCAGCCTACTATTTTACGAGCAGTACTTC. This codes for CASSLLFYEQYF. The variable domain in full, with the rest retrieved from reference TRBV11-2 and TRBJ2-7, is EAGVAQSPRYKIIEKRQSVAFWCNPISGHATLYWYQQILGQGPKLLIQFQNNGVVDDSQLPKDRFSAERLKGVDSTLKIQPAKLEDSAVYLCASSLLFYEQYFGPGTRLTVT.

The chain joins TRBV19 to TRBJ1-2; D may be TRBD1 (5 bases). The germline V gene has CDR1 LNHDA and CDR2 SQIVND (reference sequence). Trimming cost V 5 bases and J 9 bases, with 10 bases left between them. The CDR3 is made up of 11 amino acids. CDR3: CASSFGARYTF. CDR3 nucleotides: TGTGCCAGTAGTTTTGGGGCTCGCTACACCTTC.

V usage is TRBV25-1 and J usage is TRBJ1-4, with D unresolved. V dropped 5 bases and J dropped 4 bases, with 17 bases sitting between them. This CDR3 has 16 residues. The germline V gene has CDR1 MGHDK and CDR2 SYGVNS. CDR3 loop: CASSPRAGSLNEKLFF. In nucleotides, the CDR3 is TGTGCCAGCAGTCCCCGGGCGGGATCACTTAATGAAAAACTGTTTTTT. The full variable domain, with the rest looked up from reference TRBV25-1 and TRBJ1-4, is EADIYQTPRYLVIGTGKKITLECSQTMGHDKMYWYQQDPGMELHLIHYSYGVNSTEKGDLSSESTVSRIRTEHFPLTLESARPSHTSQYLCASSPRAGSLNEKLFFGSGTQLSVL.

V gene TRBV10-3 combines with J gene TRBJ1-1; TRBD1 aligns across 7 bases. After removal of 3 bases from V and 0 bases from J, the junction contained 10 bases not matched to a gene. CDR3 length: 17 amino acids. Germline V gives CDR1 ENHRY, CDR2 SYGVKD. The DNA for the CDR3 is TGTGCCATCAGTGACCCGACAGGGTCCCCTATGAACACTGAAGCTTTCTTT. It encodes CAISDPTGSPMNTEAFF.

The chain carries TRBV25-1 and TRBJ1-3, with D unresolved. CDR1 and CDR2 from the germline V gene are MGHDK and SYGVNS. Deletions cut 5 bases from V and 4 bases from J, with 9 bases between. This CDR3 is built from 13 residues. The CDR3 sequence is CASSLLQGNTIYF. The CDR3 region has the DNA TGTGCCAGCAGTCTCCTCCAGGGAAACACCATATATTTT.

The chain uses TRBV11-3 and TRBJ2-5, with TRBD2 as a possible D gene (6 bases). Germline V lookup: CDR1 SGHNT, CDR2 YENEEA. V was trimmed by 1 base and J by 2 bases, leaving 11 bases between them. This CDR3 spans 15 amino acids. The CDR3 coding sequence is TGTGCCAGCAGCTTAGGGGAGGCTAGTCAAGAGACCCAGTACTTC. This codes for CASSLGEASQETQYF.

This chain links TRBV10-3 with TRBJ2-3; maybe TRBD1 (5 bases). V was cut by 5 bases and J by 3 bases, with 12 bases left in between. This CDR3 region has 14 residues. Germline V gene data show CDR1 as ENHRY and CDR2 as SYGVKD. The CDR3 sequence is CAISLQGNTDTQYF. In nucleotides, the CDR3 is TGTGCCATCAGTTTGCAGGGTAATACAGATACGCAGTATTTT.